This T cell receptor beta chain was recorded in a study of identical twins. Study results and caveats: Abundant beta clonotypes from cord blood had fewer insertions, unlike memory repertoires, which showed none.

TCRdb used MiXCR to reprocess the 5' RACE reads, holding one entry per CDR3 protein. Of some 590,000 distinct CDR3 sequences listed, roughly 9.5% are singletons. Healthy Caucasians made up all donors. Germline CDR1 SQVTM, CDR2 ANQGSEA. This CDR3 spans 12 amino acids. After removal of 7 bases from V and 5 bases from J, the junction contained 6 bases not matched to a gene. Only a few counts were recorded for this clonotype. The antigen is undetermined. In addition, the sample was reused for a study of yellow fever vaccine responses in identical twins.

The chain is built from TRBV29-1 and TRBJ2-5; 8 positions match TRBD2. Sequencing was performed on PBMCs. This TCR derives from a young woman in good health. For the CDR3, the DNA is TGCAGCGCGGGACTAGTTGGGGAGACCCAGTACTTC. It yields the protein CSAGLVGETQYF. Drawing the rest from reference TRBV29-1 and TRBJ2-5, the complete variable domain is SAVISQKPSRDICQRGTSLTIQCQVDSQVTMMFWYRQQPGQSLTLIATANQGSEATYESGFVIDKFPISRPNLTFSTLTVSNMSPEDSSIYLCSAGLVGETQYFGPGTRLLVL.